This TCR beta chain was sequenced during a study of T-cell memory formation after mild COVID-19. TCRdb re-derived calls from the 5' RACE reads in MiXCR, one entry per CDR3 protein. The sample lists about 290,000 distinct CDR3 sequences; about a sixth were seen once. This CDR3 has 16 amino acids. Trimming took off 5 bases at V and 0 bases at J, with 11 bases between the two ends. The J gene is TRBJ1-6, the V gene TRBV12-3 or TRBV12-4; a weak D match, TRBD1 (6 bases). The specimen sequenced was PBMCs or a T cell subset sorted from them (not recorded which). The TCR originated in a man between 18 and 35 years old who had mild COVID-19 (a few samples of this study predate the infection). Cell type and time point are not known. The CDR3 DNA reads as TGTGCCAGCAGTCGCGGACAGAGCTCCTATAATTCACCCCTCCACTTT. This sequence encodes CASSRGQSSYNSPLHF.